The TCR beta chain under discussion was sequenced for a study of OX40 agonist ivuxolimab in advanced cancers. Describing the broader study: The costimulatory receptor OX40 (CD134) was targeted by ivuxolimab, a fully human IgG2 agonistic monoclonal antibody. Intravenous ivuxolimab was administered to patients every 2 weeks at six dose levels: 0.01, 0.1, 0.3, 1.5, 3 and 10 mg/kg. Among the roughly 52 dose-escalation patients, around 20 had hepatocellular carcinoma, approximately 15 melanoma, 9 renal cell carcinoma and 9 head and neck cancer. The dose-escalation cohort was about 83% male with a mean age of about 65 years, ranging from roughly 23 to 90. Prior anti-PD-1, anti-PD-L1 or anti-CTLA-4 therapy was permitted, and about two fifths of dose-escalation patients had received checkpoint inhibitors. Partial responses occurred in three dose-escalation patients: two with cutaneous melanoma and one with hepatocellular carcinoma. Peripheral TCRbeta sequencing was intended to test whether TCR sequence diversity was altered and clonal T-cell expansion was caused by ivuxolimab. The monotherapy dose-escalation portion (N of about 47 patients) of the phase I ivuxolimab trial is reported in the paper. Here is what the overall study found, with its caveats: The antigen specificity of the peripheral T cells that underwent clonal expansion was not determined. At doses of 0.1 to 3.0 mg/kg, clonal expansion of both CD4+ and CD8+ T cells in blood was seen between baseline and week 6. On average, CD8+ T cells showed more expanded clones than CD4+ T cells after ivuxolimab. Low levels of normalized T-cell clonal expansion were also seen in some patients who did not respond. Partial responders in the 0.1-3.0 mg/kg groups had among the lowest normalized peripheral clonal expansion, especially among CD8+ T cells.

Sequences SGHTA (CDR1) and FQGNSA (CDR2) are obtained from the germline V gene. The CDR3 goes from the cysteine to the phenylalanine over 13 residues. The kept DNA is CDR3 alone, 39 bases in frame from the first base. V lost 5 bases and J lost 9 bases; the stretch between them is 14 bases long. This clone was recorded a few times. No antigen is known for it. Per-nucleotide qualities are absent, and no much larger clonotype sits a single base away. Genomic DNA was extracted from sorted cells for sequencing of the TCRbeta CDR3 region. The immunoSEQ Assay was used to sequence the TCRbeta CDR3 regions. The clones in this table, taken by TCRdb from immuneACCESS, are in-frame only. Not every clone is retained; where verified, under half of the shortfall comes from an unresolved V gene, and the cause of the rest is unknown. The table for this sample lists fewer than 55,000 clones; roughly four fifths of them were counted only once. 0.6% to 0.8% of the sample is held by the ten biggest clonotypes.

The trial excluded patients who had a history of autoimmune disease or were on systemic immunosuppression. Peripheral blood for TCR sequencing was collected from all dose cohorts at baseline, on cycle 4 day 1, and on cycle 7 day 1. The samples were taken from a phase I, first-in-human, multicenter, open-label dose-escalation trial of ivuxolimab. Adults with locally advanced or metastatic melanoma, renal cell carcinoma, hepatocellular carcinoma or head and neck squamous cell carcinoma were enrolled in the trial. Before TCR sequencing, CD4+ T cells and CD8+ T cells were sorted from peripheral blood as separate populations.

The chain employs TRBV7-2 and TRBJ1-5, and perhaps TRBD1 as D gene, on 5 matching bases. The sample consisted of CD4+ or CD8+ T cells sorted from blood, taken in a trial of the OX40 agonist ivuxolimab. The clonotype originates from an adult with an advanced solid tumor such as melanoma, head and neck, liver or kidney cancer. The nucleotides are TGTGCCAGCAGCGACCGGGGCCGGCGGCCCCAGCATTTT. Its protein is CASSDRGRRPQHF.